A selection of T cell receptor beta chains follows, all from one sample in a study of T cells in Graves' hyperthyroidism and ophthalmopathy. A single record per CDR3 protein comes from TCRdb applying MiXCR to the multiplex PCR reads. Altogether roughly 580,000 distinct CDR3 sequences are present, around 13% being singletons, with the ten largest covering more than 4.5%. The sample was blood. The receptors originated from a woman under 40 with Graves' hyperthyroidism that later progressed to Graves' ophthalmopathy. The CDR3 runs from the conserved cysteine through the conserved F or W. D genes are given only for firm matches.

v_gene	d_gene	len	j_gene	CDR3aa
TRBV28	TRBD1	15	TRBJ1-2	CASSPTRIDREGYTF
TRBV28	.	14	TRBJ1-5	CASRVTDHNQPQHF
TRBV7-3	TRBD2	12	TRBJ2-1	CASSQREGYQFF
TRBV20-1	TRBD1	13	TRBJ1-1	CSAEGDRGTEAFF
TRBV12-3/TRBV12-4	.	16	TRBJ1-1	CASSLMAVPMNTEAFF
TRBV27	.	14	TRBJ1-2	CASSQGPLASGYTF
TRBV2	TRBD1	14	TRBJ2-7	CASTLGQARYEQYF
TRBV20-1	TRBD2	16	TRBJ2-2	CSARVTGTSGTGEPFF
TRBV12-3/TRBV12-4	.	16	TRBJ1-3	CVSSQTGSYSGNTIYF
TRBV4-1	TRBD2	18	TRBJ2-4	CASSQGLAGGTAKNIQYF
TRBV3-1	.	12	TRBJ1-6	CASSLDHSPLHF
TRBV30	.	14	TRBJ1-1	CASATTGWNTEAFF
TRBV20-1	TRBD1	14	TRBJ1-4	CSAIPGQGKEKLFF
TRBV19	.	14	TRBJ2-1	CASSDRGIYNEQFF
TRBV30	TRBD1	15	TRBJ2-5	CAWSVGTGYSETQYF
TRBV29-1	.	12	TRBJ2-7	CSVSDSRYEQYF
TRBV27	TRBD1	20	TRBJ2-7	CASSNLIPGQEALGVYEQYF
TRBV7-9	.	13	TRBJ2-7	CASSLAEPYEQYF
TRBV20-1	.	14	TRBJ2-3	CSAREAQGTDTQYF